Each of the 25 T cell receptor beta chains below was sequenced from the same sample in a study of T cells in women clearing cervical HPV infection. Data came from immunoSEQ multiplex PCR; TCRdb stores just in-frame clones and leaves some out. The table for this sample gives approximately 41,000 clones. Material for sequencing was blood buffy coat. The receptors stem from a woman between 18 and 70 years old with a cervical HPV16 infection that either progressed to CIN3+ or cleared (not recorded which).

Points on this clone: Read sequence stops 3 residues before the CDR3 end, and the germline J gene provides the missing end. The chain uses TRBV19 and TRBJ2-2; a weak D match, TRBD2 (5 bases). Deletions cut 5 bases from V and 2 bases from J, with 9 bases between. The germline CDR1 and CDR2 sequences are LNHDA and SQIVND (reference sequence). The CDR3 length is 14 residues. The CDR3 here is CASSSRGNTGELFF. The DNA read from the CDR3 is TGTGCCAGTAGTTCCCGGGGAAACACCGGGGAG.

With respect to this clone: The CDR3 end falls 3 residues outside the read, so it is completed with the germline J gene. The chain has TRBV29-1 and TRBJ1-1, with D possibly matching TRBD1 (6 bases). Germline CDR1 and CDR2: SQVTM and ANQGSEA. The CDR3 is 13 amino acids. The V end was cut by 7 bases, the J end by 0 bases, with 12 bases between. The CDR3 reads CSARTELNTEAFF. The sequenced CDR3 bases are TGCAGCGCCCGGACAGAACTGAACACTGAA.

Details on this clone: The observed sequence ends 3 residues before the CDR3 terminus, with the missing tail filled in from the germline J gene. V and J are TRBV7-3 and TRBJ2-2; 7 bases match TRBD1. The germline gives CDR1 SGHTA, CDR2 FQGTGA. J gave up 6 bases and V 1 base, and 5 bases lay outside the gene matches. The CDR3 consists of 15 residues. CDR3 DNA (partial): TGTGCCAGCAGCTTAAAAGGGGGCCAGCCCGGGGAG. It specifies CASSLKGGQPGE. In full, the CDR3 is CASSLKGGQPGELFF.

Notes on this clone: The read ends 3 residues shy of where the CDR3 ends; the end is completed using the germline J gene. The rearrangement joins TRBV24-1 to TRBJ2-1; D might be TRBD1 (5 bases). The germline V gene has CDR1 KGHDR and CDR2 SFDVKD. Trimming cost V 3 bases and J 0 bases, with 14 bases left between them. This CDR3 is built from 17 residues. The part of the CDR3 DNA that was read is TGTGCCACCAGTGATCTCAGGGTTTCGGGCTCCTACAATGAG. This encodes CATSDLRVSGSYNE. The entire CDR3 sequence reads CATSDLRVSGSYNEQFF.

To note about this clone: The CDR3 is cut off 3 residues early in the read; its end comes from the germline J gene. This sequence joins TRBV2 and TRBJ1-2; tentative D call: TRBD1 (5 bases). Germline lookup yields CDR1 SNHLY and CDR2 FYNNEI. V was cut by 2 bases and J by 3 bases, with 16 bases left in between. This CDR3 region has 16 residues. The chain's CDR3 is CASSEFVTESYYGYTF. CDR3 bases read: TGTGCCAGCAGTGAATTTGTGACAGAGAGCTACTATGGC.

Regarding this clone: The read halts 3 residues ahead of the CDR3 end, with the missing end drawn from the germline J gene. V gene TRBV29-1 combines with J gene TRBJ1-5; TRBD1 aligns across 7 bases. The ends lost 7 bases at V and 4 bases at J; junction bases unmatched: 7. The CDR3 extends over 13 amino acids. CDR1 and CDR2 from the germline V gene are SQVTM and ANQGSEA. The CDR3 sequence: CSATTGLNQPQHF. CDR3 DNA (partial): TGCAGCGCGACGACAGGGCTGAATCAGCCC. The entire variable domain, with the rest obtained from reference TRBV29-1 and TRBJ1-5, is as follows: SAVISQKPSRDICQRGTSLTIQCQVDSQVTMMFWYRQQPGQSLTLIATANQGSEATYESGFVIDKFPISRPNLTFSTLTVSNMSPEDSSIYLCSATTGLNQPQHFGDGTRLSIL.

With regard to this clone: The read gets to within 3 residues of the CDR3 end, and the germline J gene fills in the rest. The rearrangement uses TRBV7-6 and TRBJ1-1; D remains unclear. Trimming took off 0 bases at V and 0 bases at J, with 8 bases between the two ends. This CDR3 spans 15 amino acids. Germline V gene sequence: CDR1 SGHVS, CDR2 FNYEAQ. Incomplete CDR3 DNA: TGTGCCAGCAGCTTAGCGTCCGACATGAACACTGAA. Translated, it gives CASSLASDMNTE. The entire CDR3 is CASSLASDMNTEAFF.

About this clone itself: The read gets to within 3 residues of the CDR3 end, and the germline J gene fills in the rest. This chain joins TRBV20-1 and TRBJ2-3; TRBD2 is a possible D gene (6 bases). Between the trimmed V and J ends, which lost 6 bases and 5 bases, there was a span of 12 bases. The CDR3 has 12 amino acids. Per germline, CDR1 DFQATT and CDR2 SNEGSKA (reference sequence). Here the CDR3 reads CSAGNSGDTQYF. CDR3 DNA (partial): TGCAGTGCGGGGAATAGCGGAGATACG.

A note on this clone: The read halts 3 residues ahead of the CDR3 end, with the missing end drawn from the germline J gene. The chain carries TRBV2 and TRBJ2-2; 9 bases are shared with TRBD1. J gave up 4 bases and V 6 bases, and 9 bases lay outside the gene matches. The CDR3 is 16 amino acids. In germline, CDR1 is SNHLY, CDR2 FYNNEI. The CDR3 region is CASRLGQGKGTGELFF. The CDR3 DNA, read in part, is TGTGCCAGCAGACTCGGACAGGGGAAAGGCACCGGGGAG.

The CDR3 DNA, read in part, is TGTGCCGGGACAGGGCTGGGTAATGAAAAA. Its translation: CAGTGLGNEK. The CDR3, in full, reads CAGTGLGNEKLFF. The chain uses TRBV2 and TRBJ1-4; 9 nucleotides match TRBD1. The read terminates 3 residues before the CDR3 end, so the remaining end is supplied by the germline J gene. CDR1 SNHLY and CDR2 FYNNEI come from the germline V gene. V shed 11 bases, J shed 4 bases, and the junction held 5 bases outside the gene matches. This CDR3 region has 13 residues.

A remark on this clone: The sequenced fragment ends 3 residues before the CDR3 boundary, so the rest is inferred from the germline J gene. J is TRBJ1-2 and V is TRBV18; the D gene is possibly TRBD1 (6 bases). The germline V and J ends were trimmed by 1 base and 3 bases, with 6 bases remaining between them. Germline loops: CDR1 KGHSH, CDR2 LQKENI. The CDR3 loop spans 13 amino acids. CDR3 in amino acids: CASSPQGDYGYTF. The DNA read from the CDR3 is TGTGCCAGCTCACCACAGGGGGACTATGGC.

About this clone itself: The read ends 3 residues early relative to the CDR3; the germline J gene fills the gap. The chain links TRBV7-9 to TRBJ2-5, with D unresolved. V was clipped by 1 base and J by 3 bases, with 6 bases between them. This CDR3 contains 13 residues. Germline V gene sequence: CDR1 SEHNR, CDR2 FQNEAQ (reference sequence). The sequenced part of the CDR3 DNA is TGTGCCAGCAGCTTAGTCCCCGAAGAGACC. Its translation is CASSLVPEET. The whole CDR3 reads CASSLVPEETQYF.

In terms of frequency, this clone is medium-sized (0.01 to 0.1%). CDR3 DNA (partial): TGTGCCAGCAGCTACACCGGGACTAGCGGAGAGACC. This sequence encodes CASSYTGTSGET. The whole CDR3 protein is CASSYTGTSGETQYF. The chain has TRBV7-3 and TRBJ2-5, with 11 bases lining up with TRBD2. With the read ending 3 residues before the CDR3 end, the germline J gene is used to fill in that end. J was trimmed by 4 bases and V by 4 bases; bases with no gene match: 5. CDR1 and CDR2 from the germline V gene are SGHTA and FQGTGA. CDR3 length: 15 amino acids.

Of note for this clone: The CDR3 end is not reached by the read, which stops 3 residues before it; the germline J gene fills it in. The chain recombines TRBV19 with TRBJ2-6; the D gene is possibly TRBD2 (5 bases). This CDR3 is built from 16 residues. With 1 base removed from V and 4 bases from J, the gap between germline ends came to 11 bases. Germline CDR1 reads LNHDA; CDR2 reads SQIVND (reference sequence). This CDR3 reads CASSIGGSGGANVLTF. The sequenced CDR3 bases are TGTGCCAGTAGTATAGGCGGCTCGGGGGGGGCCAACGTC.

As regards this clone: The read falls 3 residues short of the CDR3 end, and the missing part is taken from the germline J gene. The chain is built from TRBV14 and TRBJ1-4; TRBD1 agrees at 8 bases. The CDR3 loop spans 15 amino acids. In germline, CDR1 is SGHDN, CDR2 FVKESK. J was trimmed by 3 bases and V by 4 bases; bases with no gene match: 4. The CDR3: CASSPRTGSNEKLFF. The covered CDR3 bases are TGTGCCAGCAGCCCCCGGACAGGGTCTAATGAAAAA.

With regard to this clone: Read data end 3 residues before the CDR3 end; the end is taken from the germline J gene. The rearrangement links TRBV7-2 to TRBJ1-5; weak D call: TRBD1 (5 bases). V was pared by 5 bases and J by 2 bases, with 13 bases between. The CDR3 totals 15 residues. From germline, CDR1 is SGHTA and CDR2 FQGNSA. The CDR3 DNA, read in part, is TGTGCCAGCAGCCGGATGGGGGGAGGCAATCAGCCC. Its translation is CASSRMGGGNQP. The CDR3 in full is CASSRMGGGNQPQHF.

Regarding this clone: The read halts 3 residues ahead of the CDR3 end, with the missing end drawn from the germline J gene. The chain links TRBV6-4 to TRBJ2-3; tentative D call: TRBD2 (6 bases). V lost 0 bases and J lost 4, with 14 bases in between. The germline V gene encodes CDR1 MRHNA and CDR2 SNTAGT. The CDR3 loop spans 16 amino acids. The CDR3 bases that were read are TGTGCCAGCAGTGACTCGGAAACTAGCACGGCAGATACG. Protein sequence: CASSDSETSTADT. The whole CDR3 reads CASSDSETSTADTQYF.

As regards this clone: The sequence runs out 3 residues before the end of the CDR3; the remainder is reconstructed from the germline J gene. V and J are TRBV10-3 and TRBJ2-7, with 9 bases identical to TRBD2. The V segment lost 4 bases and the J segment 2 bases; nucleotides outside the gene matches: 0. CDR3 size: 13 residues. Germline CDR1 reads ENHRY; CDR2 reads SYGVKD. The CDR3 reads CAISGTSAYEQYF. The sequenced part of the CDR3 DNA is TGTGCCATCAGTGGGACTAGCGCCTACGAG.

As for this clone: The sequence runs out 3 residues before the end of the CDR3; the remainder is reconstructed from the germline J gene. This chain connects TRBV19 to TRBJ2-3; D perhaps matches TRBD1 (6 bases). Germline V lookup: CDR1 LNHDA, CDR2 SQIVND (reference sequence). This CDR3 comprises 14 residues. V was shortened by 5 bases and J by 1 base, with 10 bases between the two germline ends. The covered CDR3 bases are TGTGCCAGTAGTCCCCGACAGGGCACAGATACG. This codes for CASSPRQGTDT. The full CDR3 is CASSPRQGTDTQYF. The variable domain in full, with the rest retrieved from reference TRBV19 and TRBJ2-3, is DGGITQSPKYLFRKEGQNVTLSCEQNLNHDAMYWYRQDPGQGLRLIYYSQIVNDFQKGDIAEGYSVSREKKESFPLTVTSAQKNPTAFYLCASSPRQGTDTQYFGPGTRLTVL.

CDR3 DNA (partial): TGTGCCTGGAGTGTTTATTTCCCTTATGGC. It is translated as CAWSVYFPYG. The CDR3 in its entirety is CAWSVYFPYGYTF. The chain joins TRBV30 to TRBJ1-2; D is unresolved. The read is 3 residues too short to cover the CDR3 end, so that end is filled in from the germline J gene. Trimming shortened V by 0 bases and J by 5 bases, and 10 bases separated the two germline ends. The CDR3 is 13 amino acids. Germline V CDR1 and CDR2: GTSNPN, SVGIG (reference sequence).

As to this clone: The missing CDR3 end, 3 residues past where the read stops, is filled in from the germline J gene. The rearrangement links TRBV2 to TRBJ1-6; no clear D gene. CDR1 and CDR2 from the germline V gene are SNHLY and FYNNEI. The CDR3 is 15 amino acids. The V and J ends lost 3 bases and 7 bases respectively, with 13 bases between them. CDR3 sequence: CASSDSPGFNSPLHF. The covered CDR3 bases are TGTGCCAGCAGTGATTCCCCCGGGTTCAATTCACCC.

A note on this clone: The identical CDR3 is also encoded by other nucleotide sequences in the sample. The CDR3 loop is CASSFPPPYEQYF. The covered CDR3 bases are TGTGCCAGCAGTTTTCCCCCCCCATACGAG. This chain joins TRBV12-3 or TRBV12-4 and TRBJ2-7; D is ambiguous. The missing CDR3 end, 3 residues past where the read stops, is filled in from the germline J gene. V dropped 3 bases and J dropped 4 bases, with 10 bases sitting between them. The CDR3 is made up of 13 amino acids.

A note on this clone: Sequencing ends 3 residues short of the CDR3 end; the germline J gene provides the rest. The gene calls are TRBV19 and TRBJ2-5; 7 bases are shared with TRBD1. The germline V gene has CDR1 LNHDA and CDR2 SQIVND (reference sequence). Losses at the gene ends were 5 bases for V and 2 bases for J; bases not matched to a gene: 2. This CDR3 is 13 amino acids long. The CDR3 spells CASSVQGQETQYF. The CDR3 DNA, read in part, is TGTGCCAGTAGTGTACAGGGGCAAGAGACC.

Worth noting for this clone: The sequenced fragment ends 3 residues before the CDR3 boundary, so the rest is inferred from the germline J gene. This sequence joins TRBV7-3 and TRBJ1-6; maybe TRBD1 (6 bases). Trimming removed 5 bases from V and 0 bases from J, with 14 bases in between. Germline CDR1 is SGHTA and CDR2 is FQGTGA. The CDR3 covers 17 residues. The CDR3 DNA, read in part, is TGTGCCAGCAGCAAAACAGGGAACCCCTCCTATAATTCACCC. It yields the protein CASSKTGNPSYNSP. The CDR3 reads in full as CASSKTGNPSYNSPLHF.

As for this clone: Read sequence stops 3 residues before the CDR3 end, and the germline J gene provides the missing end. This chain links TRBV5-1 with TRBJ2-1, with 9 nucleotides matching TRBD2. V lost 4 bases and J lost 4; bases outside the gene matches: 6. Germline V CDR1 and CDR2: SGHRS, YFSETQ. The CDR3 runs 15 residues. CDR3: CASSQNSGGYNEQFF. The covered CDR3 bases are TGCGCCAGCAGCCAGAATAGCGGGGGTTACAATGAG.